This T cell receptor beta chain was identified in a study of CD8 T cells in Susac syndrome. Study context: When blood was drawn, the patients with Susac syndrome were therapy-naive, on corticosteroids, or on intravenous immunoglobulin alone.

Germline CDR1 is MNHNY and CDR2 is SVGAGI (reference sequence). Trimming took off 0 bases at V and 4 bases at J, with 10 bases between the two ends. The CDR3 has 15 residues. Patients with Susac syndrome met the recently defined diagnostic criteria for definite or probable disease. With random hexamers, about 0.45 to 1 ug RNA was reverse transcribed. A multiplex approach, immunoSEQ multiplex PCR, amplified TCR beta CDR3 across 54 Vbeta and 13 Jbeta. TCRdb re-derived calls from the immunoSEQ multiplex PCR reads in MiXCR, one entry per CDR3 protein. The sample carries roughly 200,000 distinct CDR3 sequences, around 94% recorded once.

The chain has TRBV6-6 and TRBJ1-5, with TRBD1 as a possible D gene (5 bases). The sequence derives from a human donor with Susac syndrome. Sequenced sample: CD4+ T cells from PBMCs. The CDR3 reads CASSYSGQVNQPQHF. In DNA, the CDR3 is TGTGCCAGCAGTTACTCGGGGCAGGTTAATCAGCCCCAGCATTTT.